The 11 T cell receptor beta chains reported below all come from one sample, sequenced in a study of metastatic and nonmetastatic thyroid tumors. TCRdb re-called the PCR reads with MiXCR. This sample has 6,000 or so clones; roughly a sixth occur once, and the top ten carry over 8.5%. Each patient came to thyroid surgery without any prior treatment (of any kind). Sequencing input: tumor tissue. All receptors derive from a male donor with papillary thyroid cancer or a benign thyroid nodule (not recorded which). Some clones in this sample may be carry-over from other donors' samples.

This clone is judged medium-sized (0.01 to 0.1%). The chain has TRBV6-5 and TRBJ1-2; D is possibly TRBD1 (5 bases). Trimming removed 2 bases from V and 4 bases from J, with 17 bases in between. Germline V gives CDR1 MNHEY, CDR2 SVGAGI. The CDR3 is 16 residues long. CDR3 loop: CASSYTVLGGSYGYTF. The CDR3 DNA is TGTGCCAGCAGTTACACCGTCCTGGGGGGGAGCTATGGCTACACCTTC.

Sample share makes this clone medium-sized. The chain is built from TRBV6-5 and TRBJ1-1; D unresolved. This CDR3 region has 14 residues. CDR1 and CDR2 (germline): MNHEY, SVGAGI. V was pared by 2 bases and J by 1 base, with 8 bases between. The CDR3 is CASSYVGGNTEAFF. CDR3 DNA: TGTGCCAGCAGTTACGTGGGCGGGAACACTGAAGCTTTCTTT.

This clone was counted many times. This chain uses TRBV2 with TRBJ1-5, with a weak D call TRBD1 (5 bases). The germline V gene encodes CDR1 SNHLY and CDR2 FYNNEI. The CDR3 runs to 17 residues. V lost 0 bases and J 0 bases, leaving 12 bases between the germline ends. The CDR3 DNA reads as TGTGCCAGCAGTGAAGCGCTTGGGGGTTATAGCAATCAGCCCCAGCATTTT. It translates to CASSEALGGYSNQPQHF. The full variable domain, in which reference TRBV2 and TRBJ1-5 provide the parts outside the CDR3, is EPEVTQTPSHQVTQMGQEVILRCVPISNHLYFYWYRQILGQKVEFLVSFYNNEISEKSEIFDDQFSVERPDGSNFTLKIRSTKLEDSAMYFCASSEALGGYSNQPQHFGDGTRLSIL.

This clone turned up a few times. DNA of the CDR3: TGTGCCACCAGTGACTCGTCAGGTGCCTCTGGAAACACCATATATTTT. Translation gives CATSDSSGASGNTIYF. The chain recombines TRBV24-1 with TRBJ1-3; D uncertain. CDR1 and CDR2 from the germline V gene are KGHDR and SFDVKD. The CDR3 sequence is 16 residues long. Trimming took off 4 bases at V and 0 bases at J, with 12 bases between the two ends.

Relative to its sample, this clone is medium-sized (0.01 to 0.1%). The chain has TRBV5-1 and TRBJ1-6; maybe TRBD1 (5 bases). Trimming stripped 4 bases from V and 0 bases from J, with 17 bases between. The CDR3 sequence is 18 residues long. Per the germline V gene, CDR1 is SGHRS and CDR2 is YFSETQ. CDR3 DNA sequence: TGCGCCAGCAGCGCAGGACACACTGGGAGCTCCTATAATTCACCCCTCCACTTT. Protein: CASSAGHTGSSYNSPLHF.

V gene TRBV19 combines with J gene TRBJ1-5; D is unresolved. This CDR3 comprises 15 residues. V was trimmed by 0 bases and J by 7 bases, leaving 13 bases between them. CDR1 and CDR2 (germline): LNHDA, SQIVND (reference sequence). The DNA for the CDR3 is TGTGCCAGTAGTATAGATATAGGGAAGGAGCAGCCCCAGCATTTT. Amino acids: CASSIDIGKEQPQHF.

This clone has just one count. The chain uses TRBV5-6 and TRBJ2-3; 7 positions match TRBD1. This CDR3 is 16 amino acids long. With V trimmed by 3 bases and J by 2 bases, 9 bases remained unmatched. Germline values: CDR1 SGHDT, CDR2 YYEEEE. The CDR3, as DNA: TGTGCCAGCAGCTCCAATACAGGGGCCCCCACAGATACGCAGTATTTT. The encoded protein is CASSSNTGAPTDTQYF.

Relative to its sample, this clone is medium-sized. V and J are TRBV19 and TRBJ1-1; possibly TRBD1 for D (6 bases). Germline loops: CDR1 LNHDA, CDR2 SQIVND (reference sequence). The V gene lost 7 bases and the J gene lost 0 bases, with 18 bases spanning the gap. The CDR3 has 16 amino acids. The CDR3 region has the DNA TGTGCCAGTACCACGGCGGGGGCTGGGATGAACACTGAAGCTTTCTTT. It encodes CASTTAGAGMNTEAFF.

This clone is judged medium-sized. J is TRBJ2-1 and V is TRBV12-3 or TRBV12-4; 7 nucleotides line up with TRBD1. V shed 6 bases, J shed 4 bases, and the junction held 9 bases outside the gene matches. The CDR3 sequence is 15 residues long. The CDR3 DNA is TGTGCCAGCAGACGACCGGGACAGAGATACAATGAGCAGTTCTTC. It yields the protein CASRRPGQRYNEQFF.

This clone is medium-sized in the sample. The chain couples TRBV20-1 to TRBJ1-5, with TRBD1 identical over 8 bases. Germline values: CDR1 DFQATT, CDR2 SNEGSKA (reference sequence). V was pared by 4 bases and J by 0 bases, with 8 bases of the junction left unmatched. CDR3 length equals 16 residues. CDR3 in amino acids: CSATDREVYSNQPQHF. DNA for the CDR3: TGCAGTGCTACGGACAGGGAGGTGTATAGCAATCAGCCCCAGCATTTT.

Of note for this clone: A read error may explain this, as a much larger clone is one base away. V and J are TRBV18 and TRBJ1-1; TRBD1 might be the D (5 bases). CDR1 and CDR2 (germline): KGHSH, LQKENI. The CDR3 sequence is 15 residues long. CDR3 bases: TGTGCCAACTCACCAGGGCCCCCTGGGACCACTGAAGCTTTCTTT. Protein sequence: CANSPGPPGTTEAFF.